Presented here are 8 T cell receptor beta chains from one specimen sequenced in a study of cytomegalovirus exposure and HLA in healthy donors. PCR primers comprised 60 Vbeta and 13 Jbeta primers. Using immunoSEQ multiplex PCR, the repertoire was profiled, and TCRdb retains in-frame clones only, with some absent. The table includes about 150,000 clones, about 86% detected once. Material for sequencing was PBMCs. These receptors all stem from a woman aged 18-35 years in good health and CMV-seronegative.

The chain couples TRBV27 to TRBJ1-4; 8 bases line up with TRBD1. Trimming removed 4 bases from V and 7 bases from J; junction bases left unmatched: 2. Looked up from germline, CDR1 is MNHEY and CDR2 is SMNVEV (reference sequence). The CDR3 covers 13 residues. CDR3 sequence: CASSWTGPEKLFF. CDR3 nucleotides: TGTGCCAGCAGTTGGACAGGGCCTGAAAAACTGTTTTTT.

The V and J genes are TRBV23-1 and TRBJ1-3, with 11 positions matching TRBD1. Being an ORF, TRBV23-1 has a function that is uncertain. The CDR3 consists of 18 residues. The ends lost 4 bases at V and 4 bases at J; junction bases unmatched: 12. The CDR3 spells CASSRWDRGANSGNTIYF. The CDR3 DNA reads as TGCGCCAGCAGTCGATGGGACAGGGGGGCGAATTCGGGAAACACCATATATTTT.

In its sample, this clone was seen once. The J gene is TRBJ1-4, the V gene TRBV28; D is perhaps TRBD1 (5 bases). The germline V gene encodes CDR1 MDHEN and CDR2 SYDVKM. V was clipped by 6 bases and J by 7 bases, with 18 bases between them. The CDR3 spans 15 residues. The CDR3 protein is CASSPQAPLGEKLFF. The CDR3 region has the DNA TGTGCCAGCAGCCCACAGGCCCCGCTTGGTGAAAAACTGTTTTTT.

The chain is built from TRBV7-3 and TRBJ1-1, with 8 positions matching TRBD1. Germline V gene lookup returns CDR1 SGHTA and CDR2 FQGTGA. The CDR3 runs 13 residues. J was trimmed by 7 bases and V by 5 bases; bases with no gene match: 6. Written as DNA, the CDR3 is TGTGCCAGCAGCCTCGGACAGGGCGATGAAGCTTTCTTT. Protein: CASSLGQGDEAFF.

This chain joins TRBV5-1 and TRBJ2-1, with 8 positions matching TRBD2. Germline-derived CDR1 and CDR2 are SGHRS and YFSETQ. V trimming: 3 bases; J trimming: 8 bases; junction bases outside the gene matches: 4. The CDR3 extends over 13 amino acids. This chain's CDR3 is CASSWTSRYEQFF. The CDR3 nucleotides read TGCGCCAGCAGCTGGACTAGCAGATATGAGCAGTTCTTC.

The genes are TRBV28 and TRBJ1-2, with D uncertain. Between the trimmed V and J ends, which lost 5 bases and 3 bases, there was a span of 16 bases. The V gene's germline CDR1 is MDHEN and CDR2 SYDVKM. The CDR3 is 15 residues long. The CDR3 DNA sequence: TGTGCCAGCAGTCCCCCAGGACTCTCCCACTATGGCTACACCTTC. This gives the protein CASSPPGLSHYGYTF.

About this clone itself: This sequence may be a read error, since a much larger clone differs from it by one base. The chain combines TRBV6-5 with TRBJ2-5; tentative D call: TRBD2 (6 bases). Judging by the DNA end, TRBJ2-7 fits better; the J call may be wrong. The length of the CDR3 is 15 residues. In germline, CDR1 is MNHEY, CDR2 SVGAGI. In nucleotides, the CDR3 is TGCGCCAGCTCCTCAGGGCGGGGTTCGGTGTACGAGCAGTACTTC. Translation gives CASSSGRGSVYEQYF.

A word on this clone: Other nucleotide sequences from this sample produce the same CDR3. The CDR3 reads CASSGTGGNQPQHF. The CDR3 DNA is TGTGCCAGTAGTGGGACAGGGGGCAATCAGCCCCAGCATTTT. J is TRBJ1-5 and V is TRBV19, with 10 bases lining up with TRBD1. CDR3 length: 14 amino acids. Germline lookup yields CDR1 LNHDA and CDR2 SQIVND (reference sequence). V dropped 5 bases and J dropped 2; count of bases not matched to a gene: 0. Looking up the rest from reference TRBV19 and TRBJ1-5 gives the full variable domain: DGGITQSPKYLFRKEGQNVTLSCEQNLNHDAMYWYRQDPGQGLRLIYYSQIVNDFQKGDIAEGYSVSREKKESFPLTVTSAQKNPTAFYLCASSGTGGNQPQHFGDGTRLSIL.